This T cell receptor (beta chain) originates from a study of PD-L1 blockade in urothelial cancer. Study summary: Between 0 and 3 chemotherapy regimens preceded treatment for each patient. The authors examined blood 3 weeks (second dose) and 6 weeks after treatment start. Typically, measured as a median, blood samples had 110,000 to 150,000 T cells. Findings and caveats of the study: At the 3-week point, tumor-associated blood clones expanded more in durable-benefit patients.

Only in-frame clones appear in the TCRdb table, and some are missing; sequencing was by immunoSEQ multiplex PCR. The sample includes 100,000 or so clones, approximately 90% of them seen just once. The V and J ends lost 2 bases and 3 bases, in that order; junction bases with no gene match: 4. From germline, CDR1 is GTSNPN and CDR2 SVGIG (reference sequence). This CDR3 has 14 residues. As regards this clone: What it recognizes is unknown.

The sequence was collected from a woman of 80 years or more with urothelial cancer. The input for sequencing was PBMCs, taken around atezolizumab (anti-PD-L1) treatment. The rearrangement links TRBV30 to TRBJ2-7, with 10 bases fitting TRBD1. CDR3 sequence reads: CAWSPGQGDYEQYF. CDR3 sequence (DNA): TGTGCCTGGAGTCCCGGACAGGGGGACTACGAGCAGTACTTC. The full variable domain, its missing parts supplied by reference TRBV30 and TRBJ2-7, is SQTIHQWPATLVQPVGSPLSLECTVEGTSNPNLYWYRQAAGRGLQLLFYSVGIGQISSEVPQNLSASRPQDRQFILSSKKLLLSDSGFYLCAWSPGQGDYEQYFGPGTRLTVT.